The 22 T cell receptor beta chains below all came from one sample that was sequenced in a study of regulatory T cells in long-lasting Graves disease. As to time point: newly diagnosed GD, antithyroid drugs for less than 3 months. PBMC RNA served as the TCR library source. CDR3 regions were amplified by Arm-PCR using iRepertoire HTBI primers to build TCR beta libraries. Via MiXCR, TCRdb re-called the multiplex PCR reads, giving one row per CDR3 protein. The sample shows around 250,000 distinct CDR3 sequences, about 18% of them seen only once. This sample was also put to use in a study of T cells in Graves' hyperthyroidism and ophthalmopathy.

The sample here was peripheral blood mononuclear cells (PBMCs), taken at new diagnosis, from a patient treated with antithyroid drugs. Source of these receptors: a woman aged 25-40 years with Graves disease.

The rearrangement links TRBV7-2 to TRBJ2-1, with D uncertain. The CDR3 runs to 16 residues. Germline V gene lookup returns CDR1 SGHTA and CDR2 FQGNSA. The V and J ends lost 6 bases and 0 bases respectively, with 15 bases between them. DNA for the CDR3: TGTGCCAGCAGGCTCCTTCCTGCTAGCTCCTACAATGAGCAGTTCTTC. Protein: CASRLLPASSYNEQFF. Filled out from reference TRBV7-2 and TRBJ2-1, the complete variable domain reads GAGVSQSPSNKVTEKGKDVELRCDPISGHTALYWYRQSLGQGLEFLIYFQGNSAPDKSGLPSDRFSAERTGGSVSTLTIQRTQQEDSAVYLCASRLLPASSYNEQFFGPGTRLTVL.

There are a few counts of this clonotype. The V gene is TRBV9, the J gene TRBJ1-6; D is undetermined. The length of the CDR3 is 15 residues. CDR1 is SGDLS and CDR2 is YYNGEE in the germline V gene. Trimming removed 8 bases at V and 8 bases at J, with 20 bases between. This CDR3 is CASSWGEAFHSPLHF. CDR3 sequence (DNA): TGTGCCAGTAGTTGGGGTGAAGCTTTTCATTCACCCCTCCACTTT.

This clonotype was observed many times. The CDR3 sequence: CASSLAGQGGYGYTF. CDR3 DNA sequence: TGTGCCAGCAGCTTAGCTGGACAGGGAGGCTATGGCTACACCTTC. The rearrangement joins TRBV11-2 to TRBJ1-2; 8 nucleotides match TRBD1. V was clipped by 1 base and J by 4 bases; unmatched bases: 5. Per germline, CDR1 SGHAT and CDR2 FQNNGV. CDR3 length equals 15 residues.

This clonotype came up many times. V gene TRBV19 combines with J gene TRBJ1-2; D is ambiguous. The CDR3 sequence is 16 residues long. Germline CDR1 and CDR2: LNHDA and SQIVND (reference sequence). V lost 3 bases to trimming and J lost 5 bases, with 19 bases between them. CDR3 sequence: CASSMLVGRGLYGYTF. The CDR3 DNA reads as TGTGCCAGTAGTATGCTTGTCGGCAGAGGTCTGTATGGCTACACCTTC. The full variable domain, completed using reference TRBV19 and TRBJ1-2, is DGGITQSPKYLFRKEGQNVTLSCEQNLNHDAMYWYRQDPGQGLRLIYYSQIVNDFQKGDIAEGYSVSREKKESFPLTVTSAQKNPTAFYLCASSMLVGRGLYGYTFGSGTRLTVV.

At least ten counts were recorded for this clonotype. The chain couples TRBV5-1 to TRBJ2-1, with TRBD1 matching 9 bases. Looked up from germline, CDR1 is SGHRS and CDR2 is YFSETQ. V was clipped by 0 bases and J by 7 bases; unmatched bases: 5. The length of the CDR3 is 15 residues. The CDR3 region is CASSLALGQGNEQFF. The CDR3, as DNA: TGCGCCAGCAGCTTGGCCCTAGGACAGGGGAATGAGCAGTTCTTC.

The table lists this clonotype with many counts. The chain is built from TRBV2 and TRBJ1-1; D call uncertain. The V end lost 2 bases, the J end lost 5 bases, and 12 bases lay between the germline ends. This CDR3 has 14 amino acids. CDR1 SNHLY and CDR2 FYNNEI come from the germline V gene. The CDR3 sequence: CASSEMGSGTEAFF. The CDR3 coding sequence is TGTGCCAGCAGTGAAATGGGCAGCGGGACTGAAGCTTTCTTT.

The V call is TRBV24-1, the J call TRBJ2-3, with 9 bases that match TRBD1. CDR3 length: 16 residues. The germline gives CDR1 KGHDR, CDR2 SFDVKD. The trim removed 3 bases at V and 5 bases at J, leaving 8 bases unmatched. As DNA, the CDR3 is TGTGCCACCAGTGATGCGGGACAGGGAATTAGAGATACGCAGTATTTT. Translation gives CATSDAGQGIRDTQYF.

A remark on this clonotype: A single base separates this from a much larger clone, so it may be a read error. The chain couples TRBV4-1 to TRBJ1-2; 8 bases are shared with TRBD1. The CDR3 loop spans 16 amino acids. Germline-derived CDR1 and CDR2 are MGHRA and YSYEKL. V lost 4 bases and J lost 4; bases outside the gene matches: 11. For the CDR3, the DNA is TGCGCCAGCAGCCGCCCTAGGGGACAGGAGGGCTATGGCTACACCTTC. Protein: CASSRPRGQEGYGYTF.

Only one count was recorded for this clonotype. This rearrangement joins TRBV30 to TRBJ2-7; 9 bases are a match to TRBD2. Germline loops: CDR1 GTSNPN, CDR2 SVGIG (reference sequence). The junction had 5 bases not matched to a gene; V was cut back by 3 bases and J by 2 bases. This CDR3 comprises 14 residues. DNA for the CDR3: TGTGCCTGGAGAGTCCCTAGCGGGACCTACGAGCAGTACTTC. Translating it yields CAWRVPSGTYEQYF. The entire variable domain, with the rest obtained from reference TRBV30 and TRBJ2-7, is as follows: SQTIHQWPATLVQPVGSPLSLECTVEGTSNPNLYWYRQAAGRGLQLLFYSVGIGQISSEVPQNLSASRPQDRQFILSSKKLLLSDSGFYLCAWRVPSGTYEQYFGPGTRLTVT.

The sample holds many counts of this clonotype. The rearrangement uses TRBV2 and TRBJ2-5; D may be TRBD2 (5 bases). Trimming removed 8 bases at V and 5 bases at J, with 9 bases between. Germline assignment: CDR1 SNHLY and CDR2 FYNNEI. CDR3 length: 11 residues. The CDR3 is CASSRGETQYF. The CDR3 region has the DNA TGTGCCAGCTCGCGCGGGGAGACCCAGTACTTC.

Notes on this clonotype: This likely comes from a read error, as the CDR3 has no conserved phenylalanine or tryptophan at its end. The J gene is TRBJ2-1, the V gene TRBV11-2; no definite D call. Looked up from germline, CDR1 is SGHAT and CDR2 is FQNNGV. The CDR3 sequence is 15 residues long. V lost 0 bases, J lost 1 base, and 7 bases lay in between. CDR3 nucleotides: TGTGCCAGCAGCTTAGACCCCCGGTCCTACAATGAGCAGTTCATC. Translating gives CASSLDPRSYNEQFI.

This clonotype was picked up many times. The chain couples TRBV20-1 to TRBJ2-3, with 11 bases matching TRBD1. Germline V gene data show CDR1 as DFQATT and CDR2 as SNEGSKA (reference sequence). The CDR3 runs 15 residues. Trimming took 4 bases from V and 3 from J; bases not matched to a gene: 6. DNA of the CDR3: TGCAGTGCTAACAACGGACAGGGGGCAACAGATACGCAGTATTTT. It specifies CSANNGQGATDTQYF.

Many counts were recorded for this clonotype. This chain connects TRBV7-3 to TRBJ2-3; D is possibly TRBD1 (6 bases). Germline V lookup: CDR1 SGHTA, CDR2 FQGTGA. The CDR3 covers 11 residues. Deletions cut 6 bases from V and 6 bases from J, with 7 bases between. CDR3 protein: CASSTGDTQYF. CDR3 sequence (DNA): TGTGCCAGCAGTACAGGGGATACGCAGTATTTT.

This clonotype was seen at least ten times. The J gene is TRBJ1-2, the V gene TRBV9; D possibly corresponds to TRBD1 (5 bases). V shed 4 bases and J shed 6 bases, with 13 bases lying between them. Germline V gene sequence: CDR1 SGDLS, CDR2 YYNGEE. The CDR3 is 13 residues long. CDR3 nucleotide sequence: TGTGCCAGCAGCCCTTACCTGGGGCATGGCTACACCTTC. Protein product: CASSPYLGHGYTF.

There are many counts of this clonotype. The genes are TRBV20-1 and TRBJ1-5; perhaps TRBD1 as D (6 bases). CDR3 length equals 16 residues. CDR1 DFQATT and CDR2 SNEGSKA come from the germline V gene (reference sequence). The ends were cut back, 3 bases at V and 0 bases at J, with 15 bases in the middle. The CDR3 DNA reads as TGCAGTGCTAGGAGCGACTTACAGGGTAGCAATCAGCCCCAGCATTTT. As protein: CSARSDLQGSNQPQHF.

This clonotype was counted a few times. For the CDR3, the DNA is TGTGCCAGCAGCGTGGCAGGGATGAACACTGAAGCTTTCTTT. Its protein product is CASSVAGMNTEAFF. The chain joins TRBV5-4 to TRBJ1-1; D might be TRBD1 (5 bases). The CDR3 is made up of 14 amino acids. Germline CDR1 reads SGHNT; CDR2 reads YYREEE (reference sequence). V was clipped by 4 bases and J by 0 bases, with 10 bases between them.

The V call is TRBV2, the J call TRBJ2-2; D gene ambiguous. This CDR3 contains 12 residues. V dropped 6 bases and J dropped 7 bases, with 9 bases sitting between them. From germline, CDR1 is SNHLY and CDR2 FYNNEI. In DNA form, the CDR3 reads TGTGCCAGCAGGGCGTTGGGCGGGGAGCTGTTTTTT. Translating gives CASRALGGELFF.

For this clonotype: A clone one base away is much larger, so this may be a read error. The chain combines TRBV5-5 with TRBJ2-1; D remains ambiguous. The germline CDR1 and CDR2 sequences are SGHKS and YYEKEE (reference sequence). V was cut by 1 base and J by 10 bases, with 9 bases left in between. The CDR3 runs to 12 residues. CDR3 DNA sequence: TGTGCCAGCAGCTTGACGGCGGAAGAGCAGTTCTTC. Translation: CASSLTAEEQFF.

Comments on this clonotype: A far larger clone differs by one base, so this is likely a read error. The chain carries TRBV7-3 and TRBJ2-1, with 8 bases matching TRBD2. Germline CDR1 and CDR2: SGHTA and FQGTGA. V lost 8 bases to trimming and J lost 2 bases; unmatched junction nucleotides: 11. The CDR3 totals 16 residues. CDR3 protein: CASGRPGLVTYNEQFF. CDR3 nucleotides: TGTGCCAGCGGCCGACCGGGACTAGTCACCTACAATGAGCAGTTCTTC.

At least ten counts were recorded for this clonotype. At one boundary the junction diverges from the germline segment, which might be a read error. V is TRBV11-2 and J is TRBJ2-1; TRBD2 agrees at 8 bases. The CDR3 is 16 residues long. Germline V gene sequence: CDR1 SGHAT, CDR2 FQNNGV. CDR3 protein: CASSSGGGTTGNEQFF. The CDR3 DNA follows: TGCGCCAGCAGCTCGGGGGGGGGAACAACAGGCAATGAGCAGTTCTTC.

This clonotype was picked up many times. The chain joins TRBV10-3 to TRBJ2-1; D might be TRBD2 (6 bases). V was clipped by 2 bases and J by 7 bases, with 12 bases between them. The CDR3 spans 14 residues. Germline-derived CDR1 and CDR2 are ENHRY and SYGVKD. The CDR3 sequence: CAISEGGFGNEQFF. CDR3 nucleotides: TGTGCCATCAGTGAGGGAGGGTTTGGTAATGAGCAGTTCTTC.

This clonotype was seen repeatedly, ten times or more. V usage is TRBV2 and J usage is TRBJ2-5; TRBD2 agrees at 7 bases. J lost 6 bases, V lost 10 bases, and 11 bases had no gene match. This CDR3 region has 13 residues. The germline gives CDR1 SNHLY, CDR2 FYNNEI. The DNA for the CDR3 is TGTGCCACCCTTACGGGGGGAGGGCAGACCCAGTACTTC. Amino acid sequence: CATLTGGGQTQYF.